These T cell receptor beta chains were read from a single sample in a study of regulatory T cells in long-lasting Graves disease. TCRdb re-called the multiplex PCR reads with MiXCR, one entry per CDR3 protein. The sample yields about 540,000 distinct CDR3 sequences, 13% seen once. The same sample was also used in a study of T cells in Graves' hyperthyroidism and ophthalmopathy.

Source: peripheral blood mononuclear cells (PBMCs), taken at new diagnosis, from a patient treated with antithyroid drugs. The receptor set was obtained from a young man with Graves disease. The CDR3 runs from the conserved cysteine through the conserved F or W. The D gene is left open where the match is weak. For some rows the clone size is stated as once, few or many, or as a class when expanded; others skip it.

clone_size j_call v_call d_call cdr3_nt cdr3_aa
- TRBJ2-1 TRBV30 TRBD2 TGTGCCTGGAGTGTACATAGTTTTGGGGCTAGCGGGACGGAGACGTTCTTC CAWSVHSFGASGTETFF
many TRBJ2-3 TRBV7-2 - TGTGCCAGCAGGCAACCGGGACTGAGCACAGATACGCAGTATTTT CASRQPGLSTDTQYF
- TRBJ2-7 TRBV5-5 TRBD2 TGTGCCAGCAGCTACGACGGGGGGGGGACACTGTACGAGCAGTACTTC CASSYDGGGTLYEQYF
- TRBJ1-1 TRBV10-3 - TGTGCCATCAGTGTTGAGTTAAGGACTGAAGCTTTCTTT CAISVELRTEAFF
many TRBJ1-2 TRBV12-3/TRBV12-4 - TGTGCCAGCACCCTTCAGGGTAGCTATGGCTACACCTTC CASTLQGSYGYTF
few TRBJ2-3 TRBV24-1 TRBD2 TGTGCCACCAGTGAAGGGACTAGCGGGAGTATCACAGATACGCAGTATTTT CATSEGTSGSITDTQYF
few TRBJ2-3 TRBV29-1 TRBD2 TGCAGCGTGAACGGCGGGAGAAGGGTAGATACGCAGTATTTT CSVNGGRRVDTQYF
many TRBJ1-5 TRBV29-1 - TGCAGCGTTGCGGACCATGATACGAATCAGCCCCAGCATTTT CSVADHDTNQPQHF
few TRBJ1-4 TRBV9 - TGTGCCAGCAGCGTAGGCGGGACGGGAAATGAAAAACTGTTTTTT CASSVGGTGNEKLFF
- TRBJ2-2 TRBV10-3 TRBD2 TGTGCCACCAAATTAGCGGGTCCGAACACCGGGGAGCTGTTTTTT CATKLAGPNTGELFF
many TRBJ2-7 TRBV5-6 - TGTGCCAGCAGCCGCCGTGGCATGAACGAGCAGTACTTC CASSRRGMNEQYF
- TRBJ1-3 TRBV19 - TGTGCCAGTAGCCGGAAGTCCTCTGGAAACACCATATATTTT CASSRKSSGNTIYF
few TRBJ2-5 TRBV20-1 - TGCGGTGCTACCCCCCAGAGCCAAGAGACCCAGTACTTC CGATPQSQETQYF
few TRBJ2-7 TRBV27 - TGTGCCAGCAGTTTAACGTTCAGGGGCCAAGGCTACGAGCAGTACTTC CASSLTFRGQGYEQYF
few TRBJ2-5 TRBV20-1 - TGCAGTGCTAGTGTTTCGGGGGGCGAGCAAGAGACCCAGTACTTC CSASVSGGEQETQYF
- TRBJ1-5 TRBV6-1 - TGTGCCAGCAGTGAAGCGCCCGGGATGGGGAATCAGCCCCAGCATTTT CASSEAPGMGNQPQHF
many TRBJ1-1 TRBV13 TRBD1 TGTGCCAGCAGCTCTCGGGACAGGTCCATGAACACTGAAGCTTTCTTT CASSSRDRSMNTEAFF
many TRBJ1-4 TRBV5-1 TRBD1 TGCGCCAGCAGGCCCGGACAGGGGAATGAAAAACTGTTTTTT CASRPGQGNEKLFF
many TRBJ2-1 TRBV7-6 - TGTGCCAGCAGCGTGACAGGAGCCGAGCAGTTCTTC CASSVTGAEQFF
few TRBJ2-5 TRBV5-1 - TGCGCCAGCAGCTTAACCCCCGGGAGAGGAGAGACCCAGTACTTC CASSLTPGRGETQYF
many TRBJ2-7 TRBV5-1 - TGCGCCAGCCACGAAACAGGACGCTACGAGCAGTACTTC CASHETGRYEQYF
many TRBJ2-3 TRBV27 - TGTGCCAGCAGTTTATGGGGGAGTTCCCCCTCGACAGATACGCAGTATTTT CASSLWGSSPSTDTQYF
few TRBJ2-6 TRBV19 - TGTGCCAGTAGTATAGGCGGGGTTTCGGGGGCCAACGTCCTGACTTTC CASSIGGVSGANVLTF
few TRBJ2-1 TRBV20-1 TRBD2 TGCAGTGCACGAAGGACTAGCGGGAGGGTTCTGGAGCAGTTCTTC CSARRTSGRVLEQFF
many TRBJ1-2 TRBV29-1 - TGCAGCGCACAAATCGGGACAAACTATGGCTACACCTTC CSAQIGTNYGYTF
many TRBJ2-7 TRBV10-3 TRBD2 TGTGCCATCAGTGAGTTTGGGGCGGGAGAGTACGAGCAGTACTTC CAISEFGAGEYEQYF
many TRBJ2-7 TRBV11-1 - TGTGCCAGCAGCTTAACACTATCGAGTATCTACGAGCAGTACTTC CASSLTLSSIYEQYF
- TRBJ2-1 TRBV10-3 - TGTGCCATCAGTCCTGGCAGGGGGGATGAGCAGTTCTTC CAISPGRGDEQFF
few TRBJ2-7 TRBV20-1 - TGCAGTGCTAGAGCCCGCGGCGATGCCTACGAGCAGTACTTC CSARARGDAYEQYF
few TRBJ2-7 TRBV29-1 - TGCAGCGTTGAAGATGGGGGTCTGACCTACGAGCAGTACTTC CSVEDGGLTYEQYF
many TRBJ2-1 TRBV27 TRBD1 TGTGCCAGCAGTTTCGCCGGGACAGGGTACAATGAGCAGTTCTTC CASSFAGTGYNEQFF
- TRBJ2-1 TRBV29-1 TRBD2 TGCAGCGTTGTAGCGGGAGGGCCTTTCTTTGAGCAGTTCTTC CSVVAGGPFFEQFF
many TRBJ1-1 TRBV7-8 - TGTGCCAGCATCATAAGCGGAGGTACAGGGATAAACACTGAAGCTTTCTTT CASIISGGTGINTEAFF
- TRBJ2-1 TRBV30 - TGTGCCTGGAGTCAAGAGCTATTCCCGCCGTCCTACAATGAGCAGTTCTTC CAWSQELFPPSYNEQFF
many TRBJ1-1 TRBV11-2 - TGTGCCAGCAGCCCTACCTCACAGTTTGAAGCTTTCTTT CASSPTSQFEAFF
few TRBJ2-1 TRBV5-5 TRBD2 TGTGCCAGCAGCTTCGGACTAGCTGGCAATGAGCAGTTCTTC CASSFGLAGNEQFF
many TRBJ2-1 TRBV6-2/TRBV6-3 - TGTGCCAGCAGTAACGGGGTTGGGGCTGTCGATGAGCAGTTCTTC CASSNGVGAVDEQFF
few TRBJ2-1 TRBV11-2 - TGTGCCAGCAGCTTTTGGACTAACGACAATGAGCAGTTCTTC CASSFWTNDNEQFF
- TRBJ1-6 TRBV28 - TGTGCCAGCAGACCCTCCCTACTCAATTCACCCCTCCACTTT CASRPSLLNSPLHF
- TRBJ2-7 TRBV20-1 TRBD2 TGCAGTGCTAGAGATTTCAAGCGGGACCTCTCCTACGAGCAGTACTTC CSARDFKRDLSYEQYF
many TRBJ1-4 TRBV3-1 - TGTGCCAGCAGCCAAGATTCAGGGGTTGGTGAAAAACTGTTTTTT CASSQDSGVGEKLFF
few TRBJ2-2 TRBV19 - TGTGCCAGTAGTATCAGTTTCACCGGGGAGCTGTTTTTT CASSISFTGELFF
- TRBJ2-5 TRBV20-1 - TGCAGTGCTGGAAGCGGCCTCCAAGAGACCCAGTACTTC CSAGSGLQETQYF
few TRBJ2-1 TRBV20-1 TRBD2 TGCAGTGCTAGAAGGGGGGGACTAGCGGGAGGGTTCTCCTACAATGAGCAGTTCTTC CSARRGGLAGGFSYNEQFF
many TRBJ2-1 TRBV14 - TGTGCCAGCAGCGCTATAGTAGGGCCTTACAATGAGCAGTTCTTC CASSAIVGPYNEQFF
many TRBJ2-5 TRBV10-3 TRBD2 TGTGCCGCGTGGGGGGGGGAGACCCAGTACTTC CAAWGGETQYF
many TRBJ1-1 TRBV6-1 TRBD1 TGTGCCAGCAGTCCATACAGGGGAGGTACTGAAGCTTTCTTT CASSPYRGGTEAFF
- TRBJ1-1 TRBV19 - TGTGCCAGTGGCCTGGGGGAAGCTTTCTTT CASGLGEAFF
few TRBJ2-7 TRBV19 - TGTGCCAGTAGTGGAACCCGCAGGGCTAGCGAGCAGTACTTC CASSGTRRASEQYF
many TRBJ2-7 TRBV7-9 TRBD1 TGTGCCAGCAGCGTCCGGGACAGGGCAGGCGAGCAGTACTTC CASSVRDRAGEQYF
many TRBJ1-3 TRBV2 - TGTGCCAGCAGTGAGTTCCGGTTGGATGGAAACACCATATATTTT CASSEFRLDGNTIYF
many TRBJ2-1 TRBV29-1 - TGCAGCGTTGAAGATCTGGGGAATGAGCAGTTCTTC CSVEDLGNEQFF
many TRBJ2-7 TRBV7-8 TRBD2 TGTGCCAGCAGCTCCTTCCTACTGAGGGGCGGGACTACTACCTACGAGCAGTACTTC CASSSFLLRGGTTTYEQYF
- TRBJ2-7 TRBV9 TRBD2 TGTGCCAGCAGCCCGACCCCCGGGACTAAGAGCTACGAGCAGTACTTC CASSPTPGTKSYEQYF
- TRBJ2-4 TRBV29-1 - TGCAGCGTAGCCTCTCGTCAATTACAGTACTTC CSVASRQLQYF